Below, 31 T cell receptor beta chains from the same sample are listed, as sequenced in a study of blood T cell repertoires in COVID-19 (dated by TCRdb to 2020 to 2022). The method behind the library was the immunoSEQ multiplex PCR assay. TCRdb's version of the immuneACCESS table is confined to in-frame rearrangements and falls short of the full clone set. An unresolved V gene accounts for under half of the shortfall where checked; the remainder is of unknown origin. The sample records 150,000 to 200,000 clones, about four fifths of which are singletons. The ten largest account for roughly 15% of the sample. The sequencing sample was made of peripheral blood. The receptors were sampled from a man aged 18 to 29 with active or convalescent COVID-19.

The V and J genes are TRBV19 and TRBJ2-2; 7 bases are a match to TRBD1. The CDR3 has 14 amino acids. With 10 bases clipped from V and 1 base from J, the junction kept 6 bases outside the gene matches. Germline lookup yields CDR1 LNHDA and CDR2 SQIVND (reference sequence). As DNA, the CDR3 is TGTGCCACGCTCCGGGACAGGAACACCGGGGAGCTGTTTTTT. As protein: CATLRDRNTGELFF.

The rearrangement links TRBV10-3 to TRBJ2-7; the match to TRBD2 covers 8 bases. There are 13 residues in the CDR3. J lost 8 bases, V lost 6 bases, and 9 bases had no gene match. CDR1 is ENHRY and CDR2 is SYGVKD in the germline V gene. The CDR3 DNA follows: TGTGCCATCAGCGCAACCTTAGCGGGGCAGCAGTACTTC. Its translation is CAISATLAGQQYF.

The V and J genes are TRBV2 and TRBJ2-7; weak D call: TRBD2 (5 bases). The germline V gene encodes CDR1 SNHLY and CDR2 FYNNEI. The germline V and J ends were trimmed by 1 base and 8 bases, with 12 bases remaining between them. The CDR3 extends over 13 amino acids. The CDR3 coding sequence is TGTGCCAGCAGTGAAGTCGGAGGATCCAAGCAGTACTTC. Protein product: CASSEVGGSKQYF.

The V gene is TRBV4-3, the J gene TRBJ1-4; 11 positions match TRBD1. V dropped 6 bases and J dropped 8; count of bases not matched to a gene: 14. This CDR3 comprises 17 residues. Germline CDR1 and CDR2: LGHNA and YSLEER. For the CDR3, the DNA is TGCGCCAGCAGTCAACCGGGACAGGGGGTCGTTCGGGAAAAACTGTTTTTT. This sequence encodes CASSQPGQGVVREKLFF.

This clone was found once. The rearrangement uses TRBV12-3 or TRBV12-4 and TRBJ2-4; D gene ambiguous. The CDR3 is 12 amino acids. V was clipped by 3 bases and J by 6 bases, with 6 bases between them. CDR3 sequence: CASSFILNIQYF. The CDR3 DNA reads TGTGCCAGCAGTTTTATCTTAAACATTCAGTACTTC.

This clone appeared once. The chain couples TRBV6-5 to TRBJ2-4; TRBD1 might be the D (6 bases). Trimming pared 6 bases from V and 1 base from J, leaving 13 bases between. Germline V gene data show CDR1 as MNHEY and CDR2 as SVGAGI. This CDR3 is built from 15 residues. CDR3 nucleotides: TGTGCCAGCAGCCACAGGGTTGGGGCCAAAAACATTCAGTACTTC. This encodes CASSHRVGAKNIQYF.

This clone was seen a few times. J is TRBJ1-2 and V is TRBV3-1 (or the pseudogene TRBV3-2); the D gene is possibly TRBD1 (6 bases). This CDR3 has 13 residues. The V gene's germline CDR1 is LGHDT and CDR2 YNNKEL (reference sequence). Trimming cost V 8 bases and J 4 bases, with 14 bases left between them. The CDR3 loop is CASAQGGGYGYTF. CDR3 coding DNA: TGTGCCAGCGCACAAGGGGGTGGCTATGGCTACACCTTC.

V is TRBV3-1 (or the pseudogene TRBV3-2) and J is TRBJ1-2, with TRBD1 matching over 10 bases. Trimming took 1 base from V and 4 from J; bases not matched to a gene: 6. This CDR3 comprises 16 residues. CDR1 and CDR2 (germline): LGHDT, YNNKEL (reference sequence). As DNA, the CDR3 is TGTGCCAGCAGCCAAGGGTCCGGGACAGGGGTCTATGGCTACACCTTC. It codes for CASSQGSGTGVYGYTF.

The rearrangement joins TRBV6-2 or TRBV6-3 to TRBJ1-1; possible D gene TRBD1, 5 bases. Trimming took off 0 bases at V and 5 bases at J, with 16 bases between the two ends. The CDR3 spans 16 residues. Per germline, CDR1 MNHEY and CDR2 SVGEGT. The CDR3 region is CASSYSYTRVPTEAFF. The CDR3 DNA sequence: TGTGCCAGCAGTTACTCGTACACCAGGGTTCCGACTGAAGCTTTCTTT.

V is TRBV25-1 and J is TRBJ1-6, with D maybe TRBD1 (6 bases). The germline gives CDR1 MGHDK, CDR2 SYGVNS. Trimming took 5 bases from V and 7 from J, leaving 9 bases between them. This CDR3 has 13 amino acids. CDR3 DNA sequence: TGTGCCAGCAGTCTAGGGACAAATTCACCCCTCCACTTT. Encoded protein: CASSLGTNSPLHF.

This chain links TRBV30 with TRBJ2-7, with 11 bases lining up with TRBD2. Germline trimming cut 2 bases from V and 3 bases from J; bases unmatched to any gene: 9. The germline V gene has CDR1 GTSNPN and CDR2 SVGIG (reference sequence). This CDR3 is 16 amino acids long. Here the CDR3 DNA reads TGTGCCTGGAGTTCTCCCGGGACTAGCGGAATCTACGAGCAGTACTTC. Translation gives CAWSSPGTSGIYEQYF.

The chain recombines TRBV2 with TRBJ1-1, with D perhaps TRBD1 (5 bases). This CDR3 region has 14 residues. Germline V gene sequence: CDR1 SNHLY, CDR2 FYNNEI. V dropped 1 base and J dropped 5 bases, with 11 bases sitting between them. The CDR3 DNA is TGTGCCAGCAGTGAAGTCGGGGGAGGAACTGAAGCTTTCTTT. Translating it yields CASSEVGGGTEAFF.

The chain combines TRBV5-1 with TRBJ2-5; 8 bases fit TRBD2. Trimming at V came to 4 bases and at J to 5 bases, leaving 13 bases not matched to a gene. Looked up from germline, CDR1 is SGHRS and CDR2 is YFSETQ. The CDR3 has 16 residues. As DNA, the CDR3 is TGCGCCAGCAGCCCAGGGGCTAGCGGGCCTCAGGAGACCCAGTACTTC. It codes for CASSPGASGPQETQYF.

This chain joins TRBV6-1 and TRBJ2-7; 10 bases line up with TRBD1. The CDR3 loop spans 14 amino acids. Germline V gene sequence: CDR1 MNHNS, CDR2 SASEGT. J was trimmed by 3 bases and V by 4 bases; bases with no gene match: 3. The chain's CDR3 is CASSGTGGFYEQYF. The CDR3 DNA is TGTGCCAGCAGTGGGACAGGGGGGTTCTACGAGCAGTACTTC.

CDR3 sequence reads: CASSQRDRGAYEQYF. Here the CDR3 DNA reads TGTGCCAGCAGCCAACGGGACAGGGGCGCATACGAGCAGTACTTC. This chain joins TRBV4-2 and TRBJ2-7; 10 bases are shared with TRBD1. The CDR3 sequence is 15 residues long. Looked up from germline, CDR1 is LGHNA and CDR2 is YNFKEQ. The J segment lost 4 bases and the V segment lost 2 bases, leaving 5 bases of the junction unmatched.

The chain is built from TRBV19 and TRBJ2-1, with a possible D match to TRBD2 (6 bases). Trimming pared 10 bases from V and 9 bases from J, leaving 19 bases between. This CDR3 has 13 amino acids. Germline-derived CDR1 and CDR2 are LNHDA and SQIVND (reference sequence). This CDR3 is CATGGGSWGEQFF. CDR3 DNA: TGTGCCACCGGAGGAGGGTCCTGGGGTGAGCAGTTCTTC.

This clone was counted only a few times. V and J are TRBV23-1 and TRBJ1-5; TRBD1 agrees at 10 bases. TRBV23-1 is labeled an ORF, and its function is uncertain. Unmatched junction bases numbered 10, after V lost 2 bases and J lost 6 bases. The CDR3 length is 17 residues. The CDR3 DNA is TGCGCCAGCAGTCAACCTGTGGGGGACAGGGGTTGTCAGCCCCAGCATTTT. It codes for CASSQPVGDRGCQPQHF.

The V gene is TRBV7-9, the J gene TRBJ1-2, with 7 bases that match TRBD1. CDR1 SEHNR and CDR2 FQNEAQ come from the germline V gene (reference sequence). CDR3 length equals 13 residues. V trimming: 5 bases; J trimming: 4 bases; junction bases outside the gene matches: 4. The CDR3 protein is CASSPTGSYGYTF. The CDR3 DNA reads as TGTGCCAGCAGCCCGACAGGGAGCTATGGCTACACCTTC.

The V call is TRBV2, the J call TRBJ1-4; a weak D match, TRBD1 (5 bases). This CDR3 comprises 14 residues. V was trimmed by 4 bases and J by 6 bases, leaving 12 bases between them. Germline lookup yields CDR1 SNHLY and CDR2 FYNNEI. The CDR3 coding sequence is TGTGCCAGCAGTGTGGGACTGAACGATGAAAAACTGTTTTTT. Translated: CASSVGLNDEKLFF.

The CDR3, as DNA: TGTGCCAGCAGCTTAAACGGTCTAGCGGGGGGTTACGAGCAGTACTTC. It is translated as CASSLNGLAGGYEQYF. The chain employs TRBV7-2 and TRBJ2-7, with TRBD2 identical over 11 bases. The CDR3 contains 16 residues. V was clipped by 2 bases and J by 4 bases; unmatched bases: 7. Germline values: CDR1 SGHTA, CDR2 FQGNSA.

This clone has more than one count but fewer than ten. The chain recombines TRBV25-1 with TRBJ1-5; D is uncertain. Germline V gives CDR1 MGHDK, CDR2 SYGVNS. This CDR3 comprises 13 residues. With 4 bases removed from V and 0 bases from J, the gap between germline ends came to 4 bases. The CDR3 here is CASSVNSNQPQHF. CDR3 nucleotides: TGTGCCAGCAGTGTCAATAGCAATCAGCCCCAGCATTTT.

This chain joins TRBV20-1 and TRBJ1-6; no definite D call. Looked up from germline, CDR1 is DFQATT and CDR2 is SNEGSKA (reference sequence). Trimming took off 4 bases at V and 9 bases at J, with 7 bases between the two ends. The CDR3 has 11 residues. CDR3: CSATSGSPLHF. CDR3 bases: TGCAGTGCTACATCGGGTTCACCCCTCCACTTT.

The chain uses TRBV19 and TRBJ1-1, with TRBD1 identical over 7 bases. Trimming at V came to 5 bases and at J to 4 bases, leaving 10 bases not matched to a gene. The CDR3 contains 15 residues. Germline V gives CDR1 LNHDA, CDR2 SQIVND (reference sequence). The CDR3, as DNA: TGTGCCAGTAGTCCGCCACAGGGGATTTTCACTGAAGCTTTCTTT. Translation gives CASSPPQGIFTEAFF.

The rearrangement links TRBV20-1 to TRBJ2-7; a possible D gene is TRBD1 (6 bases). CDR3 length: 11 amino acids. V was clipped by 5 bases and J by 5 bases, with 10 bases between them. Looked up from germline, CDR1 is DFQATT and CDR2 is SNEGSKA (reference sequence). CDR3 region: CSASTGNEQYF. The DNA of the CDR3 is TGCAGTGCTTCCACAGGGAACGAGCAGTACTTC.

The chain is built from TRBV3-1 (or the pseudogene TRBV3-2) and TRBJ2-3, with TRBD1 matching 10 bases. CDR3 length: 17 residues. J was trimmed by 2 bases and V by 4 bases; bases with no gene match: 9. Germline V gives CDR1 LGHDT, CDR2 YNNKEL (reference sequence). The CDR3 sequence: CASSPPGQGSSTDTQYF. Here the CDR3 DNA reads TGTGCCAGCAGCCCCCCGGGACAGGGGTCTTCCACAGATACGCAGTATTTT.

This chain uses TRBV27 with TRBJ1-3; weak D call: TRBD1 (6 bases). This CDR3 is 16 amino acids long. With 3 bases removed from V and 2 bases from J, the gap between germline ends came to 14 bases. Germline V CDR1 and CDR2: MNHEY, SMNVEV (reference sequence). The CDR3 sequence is CASSLRGPSAGNTIYF. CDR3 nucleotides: TGTGCCAGCAGTTTGCGGGGGCCTAGCGCTGGAAACACCATATATTTT.

DNA of the CDR3: TGTGCCAGCAGTGAGTTTTGGAGGAATAATTCACCCCTCCACTTT. Encoded protein: CASSEFWRNNSPLHF. The rearrangement joins TRBV6-1 to TRBJ1-6; D unresolved. The germline V and J ends were trimmed by 3 bases and 5 bases, with 11 bases remaining between them. This CDR3 is 15 amino acids long. CDR1 is MNHNS and CDR2 is SASEGT in the germline V gene.

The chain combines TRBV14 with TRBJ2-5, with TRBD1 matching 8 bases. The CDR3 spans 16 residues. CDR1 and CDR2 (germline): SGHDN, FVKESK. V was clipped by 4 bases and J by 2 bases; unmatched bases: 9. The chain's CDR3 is CASSPGQAVGQETQYF. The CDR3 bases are TGTGCCAGCAGCCCGGGACAGGCCGTTGGGCAAGAGACCCAGTACTTC.

The DNA for the CDR3 is TGTGCCGTCCGACAGGGGGGTTCCACAGATACGCAGTATTTT. It codes for CAVRQGGSTDTQYF. The V call is TRBV10-3, the J call TRBJ2-3, with 9 bases identical to TRBD1. Germline CDR1 is ENHRY and CDR2 is SYGVKD. Unmatched junction bases numbered 8, after V lost 11 bases and J lost 2 bases. The CDR3 is made up of 14 amino acids.

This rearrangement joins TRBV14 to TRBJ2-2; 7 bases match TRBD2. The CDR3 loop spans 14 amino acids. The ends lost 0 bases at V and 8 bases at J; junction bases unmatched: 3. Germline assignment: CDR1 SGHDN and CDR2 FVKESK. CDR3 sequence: CASSQDHGRGELFF. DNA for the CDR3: TGTGCCAGCAGCCAAGATCACGGGAGGGGGGAGCTGTTTTTT.

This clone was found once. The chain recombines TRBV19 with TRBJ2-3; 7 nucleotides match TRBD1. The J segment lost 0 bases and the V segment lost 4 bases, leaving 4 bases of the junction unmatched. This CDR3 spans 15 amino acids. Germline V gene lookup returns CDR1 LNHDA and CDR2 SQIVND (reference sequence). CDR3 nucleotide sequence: TGTGCCAGTAGTAGGGGACAGTATAGCACAGATACGCAGTATTTT. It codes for CASSRGQYSTDTQYF. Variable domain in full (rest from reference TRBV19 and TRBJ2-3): DGGITQSPKYLFRKEGQNVTLSCEQNLNHDAMYWYRQDPGQGLRLIYYSQIVNDFQKGDIAEGYSVSREKKESFPLTVTSAQKNPTAFYLCASSRGQYSTDTQYFGPGTRLTVL.